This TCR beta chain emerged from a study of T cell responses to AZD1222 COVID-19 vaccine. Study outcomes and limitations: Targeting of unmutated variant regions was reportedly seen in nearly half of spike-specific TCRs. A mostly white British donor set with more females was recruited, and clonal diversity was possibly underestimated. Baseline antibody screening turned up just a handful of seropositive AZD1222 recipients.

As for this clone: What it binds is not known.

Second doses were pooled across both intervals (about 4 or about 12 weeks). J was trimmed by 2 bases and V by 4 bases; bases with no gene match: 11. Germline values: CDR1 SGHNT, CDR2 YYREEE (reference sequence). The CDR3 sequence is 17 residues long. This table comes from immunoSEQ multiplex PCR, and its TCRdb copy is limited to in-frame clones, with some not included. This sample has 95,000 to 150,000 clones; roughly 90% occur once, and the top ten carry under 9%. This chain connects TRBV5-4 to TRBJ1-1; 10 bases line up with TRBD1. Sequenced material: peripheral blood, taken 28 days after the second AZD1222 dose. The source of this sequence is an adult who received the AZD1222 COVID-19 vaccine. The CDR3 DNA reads TGTGCCAGCAGCGGACGGACAGGGGGAGCCGTCAACACTGAAGCTTTCTTT. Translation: CASSGRTGGAVNTEAFF.